These 6 T cell receptor beta chains were all obtained from the same sample, sequenced in a study of blood T cell repertoires in COVID-19 (dated by TCRdb to 2018 to 2020). Library construction relied on the immunoSEQ multiplex PCR assay. TCRdb holds this immuneACCESS table with in-frame rearrangements only. Some clones are missing; in checked studies, unresolved V genes explain under half, and the rest has no known cause. Counted in this sample were fewer than 400,000 clones; about nine tenths of them appeared once. The biggest ten clones account for 8% to 9% of the sample. Material for sequencing was PBMCs or T cells enriched from blood (not recorded which). These TCRs come from a woman under 30 who had recovered from COVID-19.

The chain has TRBV5-1 and TRBJ2-2; D uncertain. The V end was cut by 0 bases, the J end by 2 bases, with 8 bases between. Germline CDR1 reads SGHRS; CDR2 reads YFSETQ. This CDR3 has 15 residues. Here the CDR3 reads CASSLAEINTGELFF. For the CDR3, the DNA is TGCGCCAGCAGCTTGGCCGAGATAAACACCGGGGAGCTGTTTTTT.

V and J are TRBV5-1 and TRBJ2-2; D not certain. Trimming cost V 0 bases and J 4 bases, with 10 bases left between them. CDR1 is SGHRS and CDR2 is YFSETQ in the germline V gene. The CDR3 extends over 15 amino acids. CDR3 nucleotide sequence: TGCGCCAGCAGCTTGGACTTTGTCTCCACCGGGGAGCTGTTTTTT. Translating it yields CASSLDFVSTGELFF. Complete variable domain (other parts from reference TRBV5-1 and TRBJ2-2): KAGVTQTPRYLIKTRGQQVTLSCSPISGHRSVSWYQQTPGQGLQFLFEYFSETQRNKGNFPGRFSGRQFSNSRSEMNVSTLELGDSALYLCASSLDFVSTGELFFGEGSRLTVL.

CDR3 sequence reads: CASSIVTSGGFSNEQFF. Written as DNA, the CDR3 is TGTGCCAGTAGTATAGTAACTAGCGGGGGGTTCAGCAATGAGCAGTTCTTC. The chain joins TRBV19 to TRBJ2-1; 12 bases line up with TRBD2. V shed 1 base and J 6 bases; nucleotides not matched to a gene: 7. The CDR3 runs to 17 residues. Germline CDR1 LNHDA, CDR2 SQIVND (reference sequence).

This sequence joins TRBV27 and TRBJ1-2; no definite D call. V was cut by 7 bases and J by 3 bases, with 12 bases left in between. Germline lookup yields CDR1 MNHEY and CDR2 SMNVEV (reference sequence). The CDR3 is 13 amino acids. CDR3 amino acids: CASTRSMDYGYTF. The DNA for the CDR3 is TGTGCCAGCACCCGGAGCATGGACTATGGCTACACCTTC.

CDR3 nucleotide sequence: TGTGCCAGCAGAACCCCGGGACAGGGGGCAACTTTCTTT. This gives the protein CASRTPGQGATFF. The chain joins TRBV12-3 or TRBV12-4 to TRBJ1-1; 12 bases are shared with TRBD1. The V segment lost 6 bases and the J segment 12 bases; nucleotides outside the gene matches: 8. The length of the CDR3 is 13 residues.

The J gene is TRBJ2-7, the V gene TRBV28; D might be TRBD1 (6 bases). The CDR3 length is 15 residues. Germline CDR1 reads MDHEN; CDR2 reads SYDVKM. Trimming took off 7 bases at V and 6 bases at J, with 22 bases between the two ends. The CDR3, as DNA: TGTGCCAGCACCCACCATCGCAGGGGTTTAGGCGAGCAGTACTTC. Translated, it gives CASTHHRRGLGEQYF. Supplemented by reference TRBV28 and TRBJ2-7, the full variable domain reads DVKVTQSSRYLVKRTGEKVFLECVQDMDHENMFWYRQDPGLGLRLIYFSYDVKMKEKGDIPEGYSVSREKKERFSLILESASTNQTSMYLCASTHHRRGLGEQYFGPGTRLTVT.